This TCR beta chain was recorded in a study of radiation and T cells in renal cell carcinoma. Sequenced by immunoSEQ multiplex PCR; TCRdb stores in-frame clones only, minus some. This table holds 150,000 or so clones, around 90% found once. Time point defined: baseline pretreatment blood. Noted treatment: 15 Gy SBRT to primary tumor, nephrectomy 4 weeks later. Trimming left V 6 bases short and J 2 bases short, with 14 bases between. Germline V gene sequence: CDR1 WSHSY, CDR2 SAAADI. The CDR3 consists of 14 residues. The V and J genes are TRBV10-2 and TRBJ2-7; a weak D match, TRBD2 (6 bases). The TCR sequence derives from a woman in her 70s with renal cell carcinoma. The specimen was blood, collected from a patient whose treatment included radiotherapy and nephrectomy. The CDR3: CASRPTRTPYEQYF. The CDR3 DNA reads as TGCGCCAGCAGACCGACTAGGACGCCCTACGAGCAGTACTTC.